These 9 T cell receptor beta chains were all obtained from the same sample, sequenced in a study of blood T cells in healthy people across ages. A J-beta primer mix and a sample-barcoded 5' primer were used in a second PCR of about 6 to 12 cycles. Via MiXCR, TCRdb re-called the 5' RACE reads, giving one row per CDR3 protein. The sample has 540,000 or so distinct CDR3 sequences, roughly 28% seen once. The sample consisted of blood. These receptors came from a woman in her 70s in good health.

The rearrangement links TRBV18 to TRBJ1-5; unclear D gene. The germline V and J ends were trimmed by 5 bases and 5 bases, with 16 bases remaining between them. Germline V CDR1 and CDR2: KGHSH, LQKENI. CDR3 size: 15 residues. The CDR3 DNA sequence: TGTGCCAGCTCAACTCTCGTTGGGAACCATCAGCCCCAGCATTTT. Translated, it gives CASSTLVGNHQPQHF. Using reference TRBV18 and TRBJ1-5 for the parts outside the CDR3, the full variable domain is NAGVMQNPRHLVRRRGQEARLRCSPMKGHSHVYWYRQLPEEGLKFMVYLQKENIIDESGMPKERFSAEFPKEGPSILRIQQVVRGDSAAYFCASSTLVGNHQPQHFGDGTRLSIL.

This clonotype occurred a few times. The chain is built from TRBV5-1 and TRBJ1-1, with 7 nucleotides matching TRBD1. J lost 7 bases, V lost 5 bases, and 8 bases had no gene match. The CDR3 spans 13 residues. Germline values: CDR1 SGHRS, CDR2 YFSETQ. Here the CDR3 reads CASRILQGSEAFF. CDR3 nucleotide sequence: TGCGCCAGCAGGATACTACAGGGGAGTGAAGCTTTCTTT.

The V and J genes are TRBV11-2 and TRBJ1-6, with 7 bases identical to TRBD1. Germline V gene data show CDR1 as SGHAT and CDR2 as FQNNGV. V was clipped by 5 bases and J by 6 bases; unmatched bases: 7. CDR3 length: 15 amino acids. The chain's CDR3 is CASSAGDRPNSPLHF. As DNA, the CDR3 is TGTGCCAGCAGCGCCGGGGACAGACCTAATTCACCCCTCCACTTT. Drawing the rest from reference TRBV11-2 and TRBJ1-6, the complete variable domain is EAGVAQSPRYKIIEKRQSVAFWCNPISGHATLYWYQQILGQGPKLLIQFQNNGVVDDSQLPKDRFSAERLKGVDSTLKIQPAKLEDSAVYLCASSAGDRPNSPLHFGNGTRLTVT.

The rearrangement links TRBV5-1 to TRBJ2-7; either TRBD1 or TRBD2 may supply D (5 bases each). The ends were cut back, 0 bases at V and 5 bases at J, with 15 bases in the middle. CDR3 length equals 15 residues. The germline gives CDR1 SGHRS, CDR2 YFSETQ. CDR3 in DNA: TGCGCCAGCAGCTTGGGAGTTCCGGGGCGGGACGAGCAGTACTTC. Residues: CASSLGVPGRDEQYF.

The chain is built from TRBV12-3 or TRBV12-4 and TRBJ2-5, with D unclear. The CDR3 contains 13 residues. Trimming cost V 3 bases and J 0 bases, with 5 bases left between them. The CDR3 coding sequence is TGTGCCAGCAGTTTGAGTCACCAAGAGACCCAGTACTTC. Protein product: CASSLSHQETQYF.

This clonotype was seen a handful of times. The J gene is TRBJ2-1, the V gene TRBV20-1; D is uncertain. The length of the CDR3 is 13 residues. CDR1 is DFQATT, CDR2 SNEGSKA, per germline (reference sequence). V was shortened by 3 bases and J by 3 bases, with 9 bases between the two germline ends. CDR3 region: CSASVALYNEQFF. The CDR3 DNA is TGCAGTGCTAGTGTGGCTCTCTACAATGAGCAGTTCTTC.

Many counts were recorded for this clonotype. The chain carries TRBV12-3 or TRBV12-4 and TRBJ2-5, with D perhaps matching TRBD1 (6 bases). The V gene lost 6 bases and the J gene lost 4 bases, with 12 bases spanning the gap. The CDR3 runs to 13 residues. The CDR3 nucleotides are TGTGCCAGCAGCATTGCAGGGGTAGAGACCCAGTACTTC. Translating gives CASSIAGVETQYF.

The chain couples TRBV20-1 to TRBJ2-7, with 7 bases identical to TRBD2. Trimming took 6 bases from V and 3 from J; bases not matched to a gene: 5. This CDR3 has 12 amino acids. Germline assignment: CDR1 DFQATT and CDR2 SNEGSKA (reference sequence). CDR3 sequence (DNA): TGCAGTGCCGGAGGGACTAACTACGAGCAGTACTTC. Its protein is CSAGGTNYEQYF.

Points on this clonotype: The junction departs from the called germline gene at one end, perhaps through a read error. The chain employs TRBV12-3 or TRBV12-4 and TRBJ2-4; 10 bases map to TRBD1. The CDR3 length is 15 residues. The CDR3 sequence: CAGSSWTGGKNIQYF. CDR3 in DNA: TGTGCCGGCAGTAGCTGGACAGGGGGGAAAAACATTCAGTACTTC.